This is a list of T cell receptor beta chains from one sample in a study of OX40 agonist ivuxolimab in advanced cancers. TCRdb's table, derived via immunoSEQ multiplex PCR, lists solely in-frame clones and lacks some. In the table there are under 25,000 clones, roughly 80% of which are singletons. The sequences come from CD4+ or CD8+ T cells sorted from blood, collected in a trial of the OX40 agonist ivuxolimab. Receptors originate from an adult with an advanced solid tumor such as melanoma, head and neck, liver or kidney cancer. CDR3s include the opening cysteine and the closing phenylalanine or tryptophan. D genes are given only for firm matches. A row's size may be missing; if present it is once, few, many or a size class.

>TRBJ1-4|NA|16|TRBV9|TRBD1
TGTGCCAGCAGCGGATCTTTGGACAGGGGTGACGAAAAACTGTTTTTT
CASSGSLDRGDEKLFF
>TRBJ1-4|NA|16|TRBV9|TRBD1
TGTGCCAGCAGCTTACACCCCGGGACAGGGGATGAAAAACTGTTTTTT
CASSLHPGTGDEKLFF
>TRBJ2-2|NA|15|TRBV15|NA
TGTGCCACCAGCAGTAGAGGGGGAGGGACCGGGGAGCTGTTTTTT
CATSSRGGGTGELFF
>TRBJ2-7|NA|14|TRBV19|TRBD1
TGTGCCAGTAGTTTCCGGGACAGAGCCTACGAGCAGTACTTC
CASSFRDRAYEQYF
>TRBJ1-2|NA|16|TRBV4-1|NA
TGCGCCAGCAGCACTATCCCGGGAGCATCTTCTAGGGGCTACACCTTC
CASSTIPGASSRGYTF
>TRBJ2-5|NA|14|TRBV30|TRBD2
TGTGCCTGGAGGGTCCCCGGGGGGGGAGAGACCCAGTACTTC
CAWRVPGGGETQYF
>TRBJ2-7|few|13|TRBV11-2|TRBD2
TGTGCCAGCAGCTTAGGTCAACTAGCGGGGAATTACTTC
CASSLGQLAGNYF
>TRBJ1-2|once|13|TRBV6-1|TRBD1
TGTGCCAGCAGTGAGGACAGGGGCTATGGCTACACCTTC
CASSEDRGYGYTF
>TRBJ2-3|NA|14|TRBV10-1|TRBD2
TGCGCCAGCAGTCTAGCGGGAGGTGGAGATACGCAGTATTTT
CASSLAGGGDTQYF
>TRBJ1-2|NA|14|TRBV9|TRBD1
TGTGCCAGCAGCGTAACACAGGGGAACTATGGCTACACCTTC
CASSVTQGNYGYTF
>TRBJ1-2|NA|13|TRBV2|NA
TGTGCCAGTCTACAATCGGGGGTTTATGGCTACACCTTC
CASLQSGVYGYTF
>TRBJ1-5|once|14|TRBV6-6|TRBD1
TGTGCCAGCAGCTCCGGGACAGGGGCTCAGCCCCAGCATTTT
CASSSGTGAQPQHF
>TRBJ1-2|NA|15|TRBV6-6|NA
TGTGCCAGCAGTTACTTCGCGGCTCAAGTTTATGGCTACACCTTC
CASSYFAAQVYGYTF
>TRBJ1-5|NA|16|TRBV15|NA
TGTGCCACCAGCAGAGGGGGGCGCGGGAGCAATCAGCCCCAGCATTTT
CATSRGGRGSNQPQHF
>TRBJ2-1|once|16|TRBV5-1|NA
TGCGCCAGCAGCAAACAGGGTATAATCTCCTACAATGAGCAGTTCTTC
CASSKQGIISYNEQFF
>TRBJ1-1|NA|14|TRBV2|NA
TGTGCCAGCGGTAGGGAGTTTGTGAACACTGAAGCTTTCTTT
CASGREFVNTEAFF
>TRBJ2-5|few|15|TRBV5-1|TRBD1
TGCGCCAGCAGCTCGAACACAGGGGGAGGAGAGACCCAGTACTTC
CASSSNTGGGETQYF
>TRBJ2-1|NA|11|TRBV7-9|NA
TGTGCCAGCAGCTCGGCAGTTGAGCAGTTCTTC
CASSSAVEQFF
>TRBJ2-1|NA|15|TRBV6-1|TRBD2
TGTGCCAGCGCCTTAGCGGGAGGGGTCTACAATGAGCAGTTCTTC
CASALAGGVYNEQFF
>TRBJ2-3|NA|16|TRBV7-3|TRBD2
TGTGCCAGCAGCCGAACAGGACTAGCGGGAGAGGATACGCAGTATTTT
CASSRTGLAGEDTQYF
>TRBJ2-7|NA|15|TRBV13|TRBD2
TGTGCCAGCAGCTTACGGATAGCGGGGTTGTACGAGCAGTACTTC
CASSLRIAGLYEQYF
>TRBJ2-7|NA|12|TRBV2|NA
TGTGCCAGAGGGGGGCAGGGCTACGAGCAGTACTTC
CARGGQGYEQYF
>TRBJ2-6|NA|16|TRBV5-1|NA
TGCGCCACGTCGGACGGGGGCGGCTGGGGGGCCAACGTCCTGACTTTC
CATSDGGGWGANVLTF
>TRBJ1-4|NA|14|TRBV10-3|NA
TGTGCCATCAGTGAGGGGGGGGCAGGGGAAAAACTGTTTTTT
CAISEGGAGEKLFF
>TRBJ1-5|NA|12|TRBV6-1|NA
TGTGCCAGCGCGAAGGGGAATCAGCCCCAGCATTTT
CASAKGNQPQHF
>TRBJ2-3|NA|14|TRBV2|NA
TGTGCCAGCAGGCCGTTAACAGGCACAGATACGCAGTATTTT
CASRPLTGTDTQYF
>TRBJ1-2|NA|16|TRBV4-1|TRBD1
TGCGCCAGCAGCCAAGCCGTAACAGGGGGTAACTATGGCTACACCTTC
CASSQAVTGGNYGYTF
>TRBJ2-7|NA|14|TRBV6-6|TRBD2
TGTGCCAGCAGTTACGGGCGGGGGAACTACGAGCAGTACTTC
CASSYGRGNYEQYF
>TRBJ1-1|NA|13|TRBV6-5|NA
TGTGCCAGCACCTTAGGGGTGAACACTGAAGCTTTCTTT
CASTLGVNTEAFF
>TRBJ2-5|NA|18|TRBV7-2|TRBD2
TGTGCCAGCAGCGCCGCCGGGACTAGCGGGGGGCGGAAAGAGACCCAGTACTTC
CASSAAGTSGGRKETQYF
>TRBJ2-1|NA|14|TRBV19|NA
TGTGCCAGTAGTATGGTAGGGGCGTACAATGAGCAGTTCTTC
CASSMVGAYNEQFF
>TRBJ1-5|NA|15|TRBV2|NA
TGTGCCAGCAGTGAAAGATTGGGGGTTTTTCAGCCCCAGCATTTT
CASSERLGVFQPQHF
>TRBJ2-1|once|14|TRBV6-1|NA
TGTGCCAGCAGTAGGTCTAGCCGACTAGAGGGGCAGTTCTTC
CASSRSSRLEGQFF
>TRBJ2-1|NA|15|TRBV29-1|NA
TGCAGCGTTGTCCTCGACTGGCGGGCCTCCAATGAGCAGTTCTTC
CSVVLDWRASNEQFF
>TRBJ1-1|NA|14|TRBV13|NA
TGTGCCAGCGCTCGGGGAGGCATGAACACTGAAGCTTTCTTT
CASARGGMNTEAFF
>TRBJ1-3|NA|15|TRBV19|TRBD1
TGTGCCAGTACCCGAGGGACAGGGAGAGGAAACACCATATATTTT
CASTRGTGRGNTIYF
>TRBJ1-1|NA|15|TRBV5-6|NA
TGTGCCAGCAGCTTGGAGAAGGGAGTGAACACTGAAGCTTTCTTT
CASSLEKGVNTEAFF
>TRBJ2-7|NA|13|TRBV6-1|TRBD2
TGTGCCAGCGGCGGGAGTCCAACCTACGAGCAGTACTTC
CASGGSPTYEQYF
>TRBJ1-1|NA|13|TRBV19|NA
TGTGCCAGTAGTACAGGACTTAACACTGAAGCTTTCTTT
CASSTGLNTEAFF
>TRBJ1-6|NA|13|TRBV9|NA
TGTGCCAGCAGCGTGGATGCTAGTTCACCCCTCCACTTT
CASSVDASSPLHF
>TRBJ2-7|NA|12|TRBV27|NA
TGTGCCAGCAGTCCCTGGGGCTACGAGCAGTACTTC
CASSPWGYEQYF
>TRBJ2-3|NA|14|TRBV4-1|NA
TGCGCCAGCAGCCTTCAGGAGAGCACAGATACGCAGTATTTT
CASSLQESTDTQYF
>TRBJ2-7|NA|14|TRBV5-1|NA
TGCGCCAGCAGATTAGGGGTCATGAGGGACGAGCAGTACTTC
CASRLGVMRDEQYF
>TRBJ2-3|NA|17|TRBV4-1|TRBD1
TGCGCCAGCAGCCATCGAATCGAGACAGGGCGCACAGATACGCAGTATTTT
CASSHRIETGRTDTQYF
>TRBJ1-2|few|14|TRBV5-6|NA
TGTGCCAGTTTCAGGGGAAAGGGGACGTATGGCTACACCTTC
CASFRGKGTYGYTF
>TRBJ1-6|NA|13|TRBV5-1|NA
TGCGCCAGCAGCGGGTTGCCGGATTCACCCCTCCACTTT
CASSGLPDSPLHF
>TRBJ1-2|NA|15|TRBV30|NA
TGTGCCTGGAGTGTAAAGGGGCTGGACAGAGGTGGCTACACCTTC
CAWSVKGLDRGGYTF